This entry is about one TCR beta chain. Its target is unknown. V was pared by 5 bases and J by 2 bases, with 6 bases of the junction left unmatched. The CDR3 consists of 16 residues. Germline loops: CDR1 SEHNR, CDR2 FQNEAQ (reference sequence). Built from TCR beta cDNA, the libraries had unique molecular identifiers in them. TCRdb processed the PCR reads anew with MiXCR; each CDR3 protein has one entry. Of a few hundred thousand distinct CDR3 sequences listed, roughly 30% are singletons. The sample is drawn from a study of post-analysis software for immune sequencing data. Overall study context: Clinical courses comprised relapsing-remitting, secondary progressive and progressive-relapsing multiple sclerosis. Findings of the study overall: Samples from a shared batch, those prepared together, strongly co-clustered by F measure. There were roughly 5 TRBV segments more frequent in patients than controls, and TRBV5-6, TRBV5-1 and TRBV20-1 were among them.

The J gene is TRBJ2-3, the V gene TRBV7-9, with 11 bases that match TRBD2. The sequence was collected from a girl between 5 and 17 years old with multiple sclerosis. The sequencing input was blood. CDR3 amino acids: CASSAGLADYTDTQYF. CDR3 nucleotides: TGTGCCAGCAGCGCGGGACTAGCGGACTACACAGATACGCAGTATTTT.